One sample yielded the 22 T cell receptor beta chains listed below, sequenced in a study of cytomegalovirus exposure and HLA in healthy donors. With 60 Vbeta and 13 Jbeta primers, the PCR was carried out. This table comes from immunoSEQ multiplex PCR, and its TCRdb copy is limited to in-frame clones, with some not included. Found here are some 67,000 clones, roughly 80% of them singletons; the top ten hold 2.5% to 3%. The sequencing input was PBMCs. These receptors were obtained from a woman aged 25 to 39 in good health and CMV-seronegative.

The J gene is TRBJ1-1, the V gene TRBV9, with unresolved D. Trimming took off 0 bases at V and 0 bases at J, with 6 bases between the two ends. Germline CDR1 is SGDLS and CDR2 is YYNGEE. CDR3 length: 14 residues. CDR3 DNA: TGTGCCAGCAGCGTAGTCGGGATGAACACTGAAGCTTTCTTT. This translates into CASSVVGMNTEAFF.

In this sample, this clone turned up a few times. This chain links TRBV5-4 with TRBJ1-1; 8 bases fit TRBD1. V was clipped by 3 bases and J by 4 bases; unmatched bases: 5. CDR3 length: 14 amino acids. Germline V gene data show CDR1 as SGHNT and CDR2 as YYREEE (reference sequence). The CDR3 loop reads CASSWTGQSTEAFF. As DNA, the CDR3 is TGTGCCAGCAGCTGGACAGGGCAAAGCACTGAAGCTTTCTTT.

The V call is TRBV6-5, the J call TRBJ1-2, with TRBD1 matching over 10 bases. The CDR3 extends over 15 amino acids. CDR1 is MNHEY and CDR2 is SVGAGI in the germline V gene. Losses at the gene ends were 2 bases for V and 4 bases for J; bases not matched to a gene: 4. The CDR3 loop reads CASSYRGQGVYGYTF. CDR3 sequence (DNA): TGTGCCAGCAGTTACCGCGGACAGGGGGTCTATGGCTACACCTTC.

This chain links TRBV19 with TRBJ1-2; 7 bases align to TRBD1. CDR3 length equals 14 residues. Germline V gene data show CDR1 as LNHDA and CDR2 as SQIVND (reference sequence). V lost 2 bases, J lost 3 bases, and 3 bases stayed unmatched. As DNA, the CDR3 is TGTGCCAGTAGTATACAGGGGGGATACTATGGCTACACCTTC. Its protein product is CASSIQGGYYGYTF.

The chain carries TRBV6-1 and TRBJ1-2, with D possibly being TRBD1 (5 bases). Per germline, CDR1 MNHNS and CDR2 SASEGT. Trimming stripped 5 bases from V and 5 bases from J, with 18 bases between. The CDR3 totals 15 residues. The CDR3 nucleotides read TGTGCCAGCAGTCCAAGGGCCCCGGGGGGGTATGGCTACACCTTC. Its protein is CASSPRAPGGYGYTF.

The rearrangement joins TRBV6-5 to TRBJ2-1; 7 bases match TRBD1. Unmatched junction bases numbered 3, after V lost 6 bases and J lost 1 base. From germline, CDR1 is MNHEY and CDR2 SVGAGI. The CDR3 runs to 14 residues. The CDR3 DNA sequence: TGTGCCAGCAGCTCGGGACAGTCCTACAATGAGCAGTTCTTC. Protein sequence: CASSSGQSYNEQFF.

The rearrangement links TRBV6-5 to TRBJ2-7; D gene uncertain. Germline assignment: CDR1 MNHEY and CDR2 SVGAGI. The CDR3 loop spans 12 amino acids. V shed 0 bases and J shed 5 bases, with 5 bases lying between them. The CDR3 sequence is CASSYSRNEQYF. The CDR3 region has the DNA TGTGCCAGCAGTTACTCGAGAAACGAGCAGTACTTC.

V is TRBV11-3 and J is TRBJ2-6; no clear D gene. Germline CDR1 SGHNT, CDR2 YENEEA. The CDR3 length is 15 residues. V was clipped by 4 bases and J by 0 bases, with 7 bases between them. The CDR3 region has the DNA TGTGCCAGCAGCTCCGAGTTCTCTGGGGCCAACGTCCTGACTTTC. It codes for CASSSEFSGANVLTF. The full variable domain, completed using reference TRBV11-3 and TRBJ2-6, is EAGVVQSPRYKIIEKKQPVAFWCNPISGHNTLYWYLQNLGQGPELLIRYENEEAVDDSQLPKDRFSAERLKGVDSTLKIQPAELGDSAVYLCASSSEFSGANVLTFGAGSRLTVL.

A few counts support this clone. At the DNA level, this CDR3 is encoded by other sequences in the same sample as well. This chain uses TRBV11-2 with TRBJ2-5; TRBD2 agrees at 7 bases. Trimming took 3 bases from V and 3 from J; bases not matched to a gene: 1. Per the germline V gene, CDR1 is SGHAT and CDR2 is FQNNGV. The CDR3 covers 13 residues. CDR3 region: CASSLGGEETQYF. The CDR3 nucleotides are TGTGCCAGCAGCTTGGGAGGGGAAGAGACCCAGTACTTC. The whole variable domain, remainder taken from reference TRBV11-2 and TRBJ2-5, is EAGVAQSPRYKIIEKRQSVAFWCNPISGHATLYWYQQILGQGPKLLIQFQNNGVVDDSQLPKDRFSAERLKGVDSTLKIQPAKLEDSAVYLCASSLGGEETQYFGPGTRLLVL.

The CDR3 region has the DNA TGTGCCAGTAGTTTCCAGACAGGGTCAGGCGAGCAGTACTTC. Protein product: CASSFQTGSGEQYF. J is TRBJ2-5 and V is TRBV19; 7 nucleotides match TRBD1. The J call may not be correct, given that the DNA end is closer to TRBJ2-7. Germline values: CDR1 LNHDA, CDR2 SQIVND (reference sequence). The CDR3 sequence is 14 residues long.

V gene TRBV29-1 combines with J gene TRBJ2-7, with D maybe TRBD1 (6 bases). The CDR3 consists of 15 residues. The ends were cut back, 1 base at V and 0 bases at J, with 13 bases in the middle. Germline V gives CDR1 SQVTM, CDR2 ANQGSEA. The CDR3 region is CSVEGPRGPSYEQYF. The CDR3 bases are TGCAGCGTTGAAGGTCCCAGGGGTCCCTCCTACGAGCAGTACTTC.

The chain combines TRBV30 with TRBJ2-5; tentative D call: TRBD2 (5 bases). V was shortened by 3 bases and J by 5 bases, with 16 bases between the two germline ends. The germline gives CDR1 GTSNPN, CDR2 SVGIG (reference sequence). The CDR3 sequence is 14 residues long. The CDR3 protein is CAWSGTSVEETQYF. CDR3 bases: TGTGCCTGGAGCGGTACTAGTGTGGAGGAGACCCAGTACTTC.

This rearrangement joins TRBV28 to TRBJ1-5; D possibly corresponds to TRBD1 (6 bases). The ends were cut back, 3 bases at V and 2 bases at J, with 14 bases in the middle. Germline V gene lookup returns CDR1 MDHEN and CDR2 SYDVKM. The CDR3 has 16 amino acids. The DNA for the CDR3 is TGTGCCAGCAGTTTGCTTTCTTCAGGGGGCAATCAGCCCCAGCATTTT. It translates to CASSLLSSGGNQPQHF.

The chain carries TRBV13 and TRBJ2-7, with 10 bases lining up with TRBD1. Germline CDR1 reads PRHDT; CDR2 reads FYEKMQ (reference sequence). The CDR3 runs 15 residues. After removal of 0 bases from V and 2 bases from J, the junction contained 1 base not matched to a gene. The CDR3 loop reads CASSLGGQGAYEQYF. DNA for the CDR3: TGTGCCAGCAGCTTAGGCGGACAGGGGGCCTACGAGCAGTACTTC.

The rearrangement links TRBV7-9 to TRBJ1-6; D remains ambiguous. Trimming took 3 bases from V and 0 from J, leaving 12 bases between them. Per the germline V gene, CDR1 is SEHNR and CDR2 is FQNEAQ (reference sequence). The CDR3 is 17 amino acids. The CDR3 region is CASSLGGRSSYNSPLHF. CDR3 nucleotide sequence: TGTGCCAGCAGCTTGGGTGGCCGGAGCTCCTATAATTCACCCCTCCACTTT.

This sequence joins TRBV7-6 and TRBJ2-3; no clear D. CDR1 is SGHVS and CDR2 is FNYEAQ in the germline V gene. This CDR3 comprises 14 residues. The ends were cut back, 1 base at V and 1 base at J, with 6 bases in the middle. CDR3 in amino acids: CASSLGLGTDTQYF. The CDR3 nucleotides read TGTGCCAGCAGCTTAGGACTTGGCACAGATACGCAGTATTTT.

The gene calls are TRBV7-2 and TRBJ1-5; D remains unclear. Germline CDR1 and CDR2: SGHTA and FQGNSA. The CDR3 consists of 14 residues. V lost 1 base, J lost 5 bases, and 9 bases lay in between. This chain's CDR3 is CASSLGGMDQPQHF. The CDR3 DNA follows: TGTGCCAGCAGCTTAGGAGGAATGGATCAGCCCCAGCATTTT.

The chain has TRBV7-6 and TRBJ1-4; no clear D gene. The germline CDR1 and CDR2 sequences are SGHVS and FNYEAQ. The CDR3 length is 17 residues. V was clipped by 5 bases and J by 0 bases, with 16 bases between them. CDR3 residues: CASSPPASSATNEKLFF. As DNA, the CDR3 is TGTGCCAGCAGCCCCCCCGCCAGTTCTGCAACTAATGAAAAACTGTTTTTT.

The chain is built from TRBV6-1 and TRBJ1-2; 7 bases match TRBD1. Germline CDR1 MNHNS, CDR2 SASEGT. This CDR3 is 15 amino acids long. The V segment lost 5 bases and the J segment 2 bases; nucleotides outside the gene matches: 8. Here the CDR3 reads CASSPGKTGNYGYTF. Here the CDR3 DNA reads TGTGCCAGCAGTCCTGGAAAGACAGGGAACTATGGCTACACCTTC.

A word on this clone: Additional DNA sequences in this sample encode the identical CDR3. The chain has TRBV5-1 and TRBJ1-5; TRBD1 agrees at 8 bases. In germline, CDR1 is SGHRS, CDR2 YFSETQ. Germline trimming cut 2 bases from V and 7 bases from J; bases unmatched to any gene: 5. This CDR3 has 14 amino acids. The CDR3 DNA reads as TGCGCCAGCAGCTTCGGACAGGGCGGCCAGCCCCAGCATTTT. Translation: CASSFGQGGQPQHF.

This clone was seen a single time. Written as DNA, the CDR3 is TGCGCCAGCAGCCTTGCACAGGGGAGCTATGGCTACACCTTC. It specifies CASSLAQGSYGYTF. The chain couples TRBV5-1 to TRBJ1-2; 7 nucleotides line up with TRBD1. Per the germline V gene, CDR1 is SGHRS and CDR2 is YFSETQ. The CDR3 totals 14 residues. V shed 4 bases, J shed 4 bases, and the junction held 7 bases outside the gene matches.

The genes are TRBV27 and TRBJ1-2; D perhaps matches TRBD1 (6 bases). Per the germline V gene, CDR1 is MNHEY and CDR2 is SMNVEV (reference sequence). This CDR3 has 15 amino acids. Trimming left V 0 bases short and J 2 bases short, with 10 bases between. CDR3 in amino acids: CASSLSSGDNYGYTF. As DNA, the CDR3 is TGTGCCAGCAGTTTATCGTCAGGGGACAACTATGGCTACACCTTC.